The 5 T cell receptor beta chains below come from one sample, sequenced in a study of blood T cell repertoires in COVID-19. The method was immunoSEQ multiplex PCR; TCRdb's version includes in-frame clones alone and lacks a portion of them. The sample comprises 280,000 or so clones, 70% to 90% of which are singletons, and approximately 12% rests with the top ten. The sequenced sample was peripheral blood. All receptors come from a woman in her fifties or sixties with acute or convalescent COVID-19.

This clone has ten or more counts. V and J are TRBV25-1 and TRBJ2-7, with D tentatively TRBD2 (6 bases). V shed 6 bases and J shed 2 bases, with 11 bases lying between them. The CDR3 covers 13 residues. The germline V gene has CDR1 MGHDK and CDR2 SYGVNS. CDR3 DNA sequence: TGTGCCAGCAGAGGTACGGGGGCCTACGAGCAGTACTTC. Translating gives CASRGTGAYEQYF.

This clone was found once. The rearrangement joins TRBV27 to TRBJ2-1; D not resolved. The length of the CDR3 is 10 residues. Per the germline V gene, CDR1 is MNHEY and CDR2 is SMNVEV (reference sequence). V lost 4 bases, J lost 12 bases, and 7 bases lay in between. The CDR3 region has the DNA TGTGCCAGCAGTTGGAGTGGGCAGTTCTTC. It is translated as CASSWSGQFF.

The V and J genes are TRBV6-4 and TRBJ2-1; 8 bases are shared with TRBD1. The CDR3 totals 14 residues. The J segment lost 3 bases and the V segment lost 6 bases, leaving 4 bases of the junction unmatched. Germline CDR1 is MRHNA and CDR2 is SNTAGT. The chain's CDR3 is CASSQGQGYNEQFF. The CDR3 coding sequence is TGTGCCAGCAGCCAAGGACAGGGCTACAATGAGCAGTTCTTC.

V usage is TRBV19 and J usage is TRBJ2-7; TRBD1 might be the D (6 bases). Germline V gives CDR1 LNHDA, CDR2 SQIVND (reference sequence). There are 15 residues in the CDR3. V shed 2 bases and J shed 4 bases, with 15 bases lying between them. Here the CDR3 reads CASSIKGVRGYEQYF. The CDR3, as DNA: TGTGCCAGTAGTATAAAGGGCGTCAGGGGATACGAGCAGTACTTC.

This rearrangement joins TRBV28 to TRBJ1-2; D is unresolved. The CDR3 has 14 residues. V gave up 1 base and J gave up 3 bases, with 9 bases separating them. Germline CDR1 is MDHEN and CDR2 is SYDVKM. The CDR3, as DNA: TGTGCCAGCAGTTTATCCCGGGTCTACTATGGCTACACCTTC. Translation: CASSLSRVYYGYTF.